This section outlines one TCR beta chain sequence together with its context. This sample was included in a study of blood T cell repertoires in COVID-19. The germline gives CDR1 SGHDT, CDR2 YYEEEE. V gave up 5 bases and J gave up 1 base, with 13 bases separating them. The CDR3 contains 15 residues. Participants reported their clinical history, and cohort assignment relied on those reports. In the authors' methods: Reference gene primer amplification gave estimated nucleated cell counts. Sequencing used immunoSEQ multiplex PCR; TCRdb keeps in-frame clones, though not all of them. The V and J calls and the clone size are those of that table, but D and trimming were determined from the DNA. Here the sample spans fewer than 350,000 clones, approximately 90% being singletons.

The sequencing input was PBMCs or T cells enriched from blood (not recorded which). The chain links TRBV5-6 to TRBJ1-5; perhaps TRBD1 as D (5 bases). This TCR derives from a woman aged 40 to 55 with acute COVID-19. The CDR3 coding sequence is TGTGCCAGCAGGATGGGGCGCGAGAGCAATCAGCCCCAGCATTTT. It codes for CASRMGRESNQPQHF.